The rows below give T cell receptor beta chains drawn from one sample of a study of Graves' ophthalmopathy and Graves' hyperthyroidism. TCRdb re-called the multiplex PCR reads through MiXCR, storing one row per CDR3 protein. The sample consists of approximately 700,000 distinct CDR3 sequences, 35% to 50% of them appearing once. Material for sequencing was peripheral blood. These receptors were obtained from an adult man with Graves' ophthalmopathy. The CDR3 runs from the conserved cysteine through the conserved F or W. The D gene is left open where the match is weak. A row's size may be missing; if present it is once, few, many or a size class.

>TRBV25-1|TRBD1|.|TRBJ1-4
TGTGCCAGCAGTGAATCCATGGGGACAGGGGGTTTCACTAATGAAAAACTGTTTTTT
CASSESMGTGGFTNEKLFF
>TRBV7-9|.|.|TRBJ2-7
TGTGCCAGCAGCTTAGTGGGGGACGGATACGAGCAGTACTTC
CASSLVGDGYEQYF
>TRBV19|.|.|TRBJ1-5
TGTGCCAGTGGCGCAGGGCCCGGCAATCAGCCCCAGCATTTT
CASGAGPGNQPQHF
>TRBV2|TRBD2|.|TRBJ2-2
TGTGCCAGCTCGCCGACTAGCGGGAGTCACACCGGGGAGCTGTTTTTT
CASSPTSGSHTGELFF
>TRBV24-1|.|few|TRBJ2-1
TGTGCCACCAGTGTGGGGCAGCTACTCGGCAATGAGCAGTTCTTC
CATSVGQLLGNEQFF
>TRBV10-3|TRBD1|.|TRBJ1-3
TGTGCCATCAGTGAGTCGGGACAGCAACTCTATGGCTACACCATATATTTT
CAISESGQQLYGYTIYF
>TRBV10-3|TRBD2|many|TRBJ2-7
TGTGCCATCAGTACCGGGACTAGTCGTGCGGAGCAGTACTTC
CAISTGTSRAEQYF
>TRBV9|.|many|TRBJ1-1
TGTGCCAGCAGCGTAGGATCGTACGGCACTGAAGCTTTCTTT
CASSVGSYGTEAFF
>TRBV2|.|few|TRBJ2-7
TGTGCCAGCAGGGGGGGGACAGTACTTTCCTACGAGCAGTACTTC
CASRGGTVLSYEQYF
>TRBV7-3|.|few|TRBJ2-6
TGTGCCAGCAGCTTAGGGCAGCAGGGGCTAACTGGGGCCAACGTCCTGACTTTC
CASSLGQQGLTGANVLTF